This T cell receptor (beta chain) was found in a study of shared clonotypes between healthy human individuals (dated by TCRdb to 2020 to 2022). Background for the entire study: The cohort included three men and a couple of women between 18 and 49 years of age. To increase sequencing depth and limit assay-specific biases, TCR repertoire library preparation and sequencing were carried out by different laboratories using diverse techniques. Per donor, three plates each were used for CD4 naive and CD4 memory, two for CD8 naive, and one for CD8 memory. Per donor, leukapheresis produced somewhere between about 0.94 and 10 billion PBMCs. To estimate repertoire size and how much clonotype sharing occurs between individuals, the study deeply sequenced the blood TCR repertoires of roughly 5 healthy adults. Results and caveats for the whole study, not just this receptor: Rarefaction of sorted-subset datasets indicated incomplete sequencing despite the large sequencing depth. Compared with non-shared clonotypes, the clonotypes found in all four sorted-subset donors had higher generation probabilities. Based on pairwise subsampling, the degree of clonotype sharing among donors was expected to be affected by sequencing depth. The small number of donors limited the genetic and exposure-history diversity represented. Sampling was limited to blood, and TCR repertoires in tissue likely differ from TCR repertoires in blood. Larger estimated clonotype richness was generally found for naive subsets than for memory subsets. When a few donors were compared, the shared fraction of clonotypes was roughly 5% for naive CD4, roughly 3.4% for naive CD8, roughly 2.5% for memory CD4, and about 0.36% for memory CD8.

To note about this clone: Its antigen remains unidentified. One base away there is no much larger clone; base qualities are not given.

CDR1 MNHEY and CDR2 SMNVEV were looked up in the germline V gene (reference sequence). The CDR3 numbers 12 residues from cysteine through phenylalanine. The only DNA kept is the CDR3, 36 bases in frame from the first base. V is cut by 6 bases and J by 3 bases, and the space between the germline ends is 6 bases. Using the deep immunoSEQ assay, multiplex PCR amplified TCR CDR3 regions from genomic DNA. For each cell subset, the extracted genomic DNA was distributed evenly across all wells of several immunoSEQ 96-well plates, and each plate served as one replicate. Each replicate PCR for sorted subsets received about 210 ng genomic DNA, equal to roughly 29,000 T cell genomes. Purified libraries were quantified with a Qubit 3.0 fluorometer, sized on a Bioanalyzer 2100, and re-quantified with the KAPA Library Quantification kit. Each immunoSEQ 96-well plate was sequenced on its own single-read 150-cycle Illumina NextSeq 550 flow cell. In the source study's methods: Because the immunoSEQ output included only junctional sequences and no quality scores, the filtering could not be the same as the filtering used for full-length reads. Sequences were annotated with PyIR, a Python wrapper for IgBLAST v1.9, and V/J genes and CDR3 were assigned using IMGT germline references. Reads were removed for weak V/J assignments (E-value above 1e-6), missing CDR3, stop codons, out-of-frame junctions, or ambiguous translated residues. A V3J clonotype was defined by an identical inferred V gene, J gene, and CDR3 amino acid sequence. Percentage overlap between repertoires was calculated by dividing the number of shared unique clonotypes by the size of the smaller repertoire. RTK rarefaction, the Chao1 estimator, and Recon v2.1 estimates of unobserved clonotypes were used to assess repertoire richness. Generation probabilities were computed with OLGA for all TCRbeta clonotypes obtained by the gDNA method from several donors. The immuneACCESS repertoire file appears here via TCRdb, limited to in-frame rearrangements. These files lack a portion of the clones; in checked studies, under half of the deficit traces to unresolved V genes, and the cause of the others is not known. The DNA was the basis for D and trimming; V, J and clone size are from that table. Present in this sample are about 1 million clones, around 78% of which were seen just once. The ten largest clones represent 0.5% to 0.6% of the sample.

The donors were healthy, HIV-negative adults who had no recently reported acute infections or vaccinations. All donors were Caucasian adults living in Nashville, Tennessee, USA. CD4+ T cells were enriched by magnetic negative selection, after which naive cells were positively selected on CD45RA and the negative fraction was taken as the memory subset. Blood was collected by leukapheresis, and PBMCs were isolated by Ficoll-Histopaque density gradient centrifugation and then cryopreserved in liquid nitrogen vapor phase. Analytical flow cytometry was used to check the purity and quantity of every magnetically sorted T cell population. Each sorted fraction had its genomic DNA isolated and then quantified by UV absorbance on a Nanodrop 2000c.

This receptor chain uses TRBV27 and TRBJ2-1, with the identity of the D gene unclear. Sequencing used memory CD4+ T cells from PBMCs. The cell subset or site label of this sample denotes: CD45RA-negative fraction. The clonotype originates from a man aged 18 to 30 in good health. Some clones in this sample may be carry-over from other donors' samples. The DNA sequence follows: TGTGCCAGCAGCACAGTCTACAATGAGCAGTTCTTC. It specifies CASSTVYNEQFF.